This TCR beta chain was sequenced for a study of OX40 agonist ivuxolimab in advanced cancers. Study overall: Patients' therapy was ivuxolimab, an antibody that acts as an agonist of OX40 (CD134). Participants, around 80% male, averaged about 59 years of age, ranging from roughly 23 to 90. Overall study findings and caveats: At doses 0.1 to 3.0 mg/kg, CD4+ and CD8+ clones expanded. Among some nonresponders, normalized T-cell clonal expansion was also low.

Produced via immunoSEQ multiplex PCR; TCRdb's table is partial and in-frame only. Of about 62,000 clones in the sample, 60% to 85% were seen once. Germline assignment: CDR1 SGHTA and CDR2 FQGNSA. V gave up 6 bases and J gave up 3 bases, with 12 bases separating them. The CDR3 length is 13 residues. Concerning this clone: Its antigen remains unknown.

The receptor was isolated from an adult with an advanced solid tumor such as melanoma, head and neck, liver or kidney cancer. The starting material was CD4+ or CD8+ T cells sorted from blood, obtained in a trial of the OX40 agonist ivuxolimab. The chain couples TRBV7-2 to TRBJ2-7, with D unclear. CDR3 bases: TGTGCCAGCAGTCCGGGTGTCTTCTACGAGCAGTACTTC. Its translation is CASSPGVFYEQYF. Using reference TRBV7-2 and TRBJ2-7 for the parts outside the CDR3, the full variable domain is GAGVSQSPSNKVTEKGKDVELRCDPISGHTALYWYRQSLGQGLEFLIYFQGNSAPDKSGLPSDRFSAERTGGSVSTLTIQRTQQEDSAVYLCASSPGVFYEQYFGPGTRLTVT.